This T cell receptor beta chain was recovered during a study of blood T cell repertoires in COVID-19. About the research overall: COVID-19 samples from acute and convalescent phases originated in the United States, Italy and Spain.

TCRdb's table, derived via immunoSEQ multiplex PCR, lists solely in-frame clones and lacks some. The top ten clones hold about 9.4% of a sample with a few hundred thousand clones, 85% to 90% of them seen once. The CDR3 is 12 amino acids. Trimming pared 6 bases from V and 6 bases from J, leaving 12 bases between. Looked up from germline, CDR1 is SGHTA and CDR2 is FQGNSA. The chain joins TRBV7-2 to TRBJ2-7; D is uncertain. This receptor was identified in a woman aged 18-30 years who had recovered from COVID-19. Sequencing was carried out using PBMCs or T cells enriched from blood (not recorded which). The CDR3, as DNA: TGTGCCAGCAGTTCCGAGTTCGGCGAGCAGTACTTC. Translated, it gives CASSSEFGEQYF.